This TCR beta chain stems from a study of CD8+ T cells in alopecia areata (dated by TCRdb to 2016 to 2019). Regarding the complete study: The treated patients took part in an open-label pilot trial in which moderate-to-severe alopecia areata was treated with oral tofacitinib at 5 to 10 mg twice daily. In treated patients, disease severity was measured using the SALT score, which gives the percentage of scalp surface area affected. Tofacitinib was administered for 6 to 18 months, and 6 months of follow-up off drug were then conducted to assess delayed response and recurrence. The RNA source kit depended on sample type: the PAXgene miRNA kit for fixed scalp, the miRNeasy kit for PBMCs, and the RNeasy kit for mouse skin. TCRbeta CDR3 regions were amplified by immunoSEQ multiplex PCR using 35 Vbeta forward and 13 Jbeta reverse primers. Biopsies were taken from tofacitinib-treated patients at baseline and again at 4 and 24 weeks into treatment, and several of those patients also had a later scalp biopsy. Human TCRbeta sequencing covered scalp tissue and sorted CD4+ and CD8+ peripheral blood T cells from patchy and totalis/universalis alopecia areata patients and healthy controls. Scalp clonality was compared across normal scalp (n=4), patchy alopecia areata scalp (n=8), and alopecia totalis/universalis scalp (n=8). High-throughput TCRbeta sequencing was used to examine T cell clonal expansion in alopecia areata in both the C3H/HeJ mouse model and human patients.

The library was built by means of the immunoSEQ multiplex PCR assay. For TCR sequencing, RNA was extracted from every sample and reverse transcribed into cDNA to serve as template. First-strand cDNA was synthesized using SuperScript III with a 2:1 mix of oligo-dT and random hexamers. A synthetic immune receptor repertoire was used to measure amplification bias, and any remaining bias was corrected computationally. The study's own analysis went as follows. After raw reads were preprocessed to remove errors, the CDR3 was defined following IMGT conventions as running from the conserved cysteine to phenylalanine. Clonality was calculated as 1 minus Shannon entropy normalized by log2 of the number of productive unique TCRs. Whether scalp clones were CD4 or CD8 was inferred by matching scalp TCRbeta sequences against CD4 and CD8 repertoires sorted from blood. The table was pulled from immuneACCESS by TCRdb, which kept in-frame rearrangements only. Such tables lose some clones; where checked, under half of the loss comes from unresolved V genes, and the rest has no known cause. Clone size and V and J calls were adopted from that table, with D and trimming inferred from the DNA. Within this sample are about 260,000 clones, with 60% of them counted one time only. The top ten constitute roughly 0.93% of the sample.

Study-wide conclusions, independent of this receptor: Because the treated cohort was small and included a single nonresponder, larger studies are needed to assess links between baseline CD8+ expansion and response. Compared with mice, TCR sequences shared between patients were less clear, possibly partly because of HLA diversity across the patient population. Many expanded lesional clones persisted in scalp and blood during tofacitinib treatment, which may partly explain relapse after stopping treatment. Tofacitinib significantly lowered scalp clonality and the number of expanded CD8+ clones among the top 100 scalp clones. Lesional scalp, especially in alopecia totalis/universalis, showed higher clonality and more expanded CD8+ clones than normal scalp, suggesting antigenic drive. Unlike mouse skin, where gammadelta T cells dominate, normal human skin contains resident alphabeta T cells that get sequenced too, which complicates analysis of the scalp TCR repertoire.

As concerns this clone: Its antigen is not yet known. Within one base of it there is no much larger clone, and no base qualities were kept.

The treatment or condition label of this sample denotes: oral pan-JAK inhibitor, 5-10 mg twice daily. Lesional scalp punch biopsies and peripheral blood were collected from alopecia areata patients. PBMCs were separated by density centrifugation and stained for CD3, CD4 and CD8, after which CD4+ and CD8+ T cells were sorted on a FACSAria. The sequence derives from a human donor with alopecia areata. The input for sequencing was CD4+ T cells sorted from blood, taken at roughly week 53, from a patient treated with tofacitinib.

The CDR3 has the sequence CASSPDGYYEQYF. At the DNA level, the sequence is TGTGCCAGCAGTCCCGACGGATACTACGAGCAGTACTTC. The chain uses TRBV6-5 and TRBJ2-7, with no confident D gene call. The V and J ends are trimmed by 5 bases and 3 bases, leaving 11 bases between them. From the cysteine up to the phenylalanine, the CDR3 has a length of 13 residues. Kept here is only the CDR3 DNA, which spans 39 bases and is read in frame from base 1. From the germline V gene, CDR1 is MNHEY and CDR2 is SVGAGI.